This T cell receptor (beta chain) was identified in a study of cytomegalovirus exposure and HLA in healthy donors. Study background: Counted in an early data release were tens of millions of unique TCRs from HLA-typed donors.

Primers included in the PCR were 60 Vbeta and 13 Jbeta primers. Clones were read by immunoSEQ multiplex PCR, and TCRdb kept only the in-frame ones, dropping some. This sample carries about 120,000 clones, about 10% of them seen once, and the ten largest clones take just over 4.5%. Findings and limits, study-wide: In a later analysis, HLA-associated TCR beta chains were more clonally expanded than equally common others.

V was cut by 6 bases and J by 7 bases, with 12 bases left in between. Germline values: CDR1 SGHVS, CDR2 FQNEAQ. The CDR3 contains 13 residues. This clone was found a few times. Its antigen is still unknown. Sample: PBMCs. The receptor was derived from a young woman in good health and CMV-seropositive. The rearrangement uses TRBV7-8 and TRBJ1-4, with D perhaps matching TRBD1 (6 bases). CDR3 bases: TGTGCCAGCAGACAGGGAAGGGGTGAAAAACTGTTTTTT. This codes for CASRQGRGEKLFF. Looking up the rest from reference TRBV7-8 and TRBJ1-4 gives the full variable domain: GAGVSQSPRYKVAKRGQDVALRCDPISGHVSLFWYQQALGQGPEFLTYFQNEAQLDKSGLPSDRFFAERPEGSVSTLKIQRTQQEDSAVYLCASRQGRGEKLFFGSGTQLSVL.